Listed here are 5 T cell receptor beta chains from one sample, sequenced in a study of T-cell reconstitution after alpha-beta-depleted transplantation in children. Unique molecular identifiers were incorporated when the TCRbeta library was constructed. Each CDR3 protein is one row after TCRdb ran MiXCR on the PCR reads. The table includes 55,000 to 70,000 distinct CDR3 sequences, about a tenth detected once. Sequenced here: PBMCs, sampled before TCRalphabeta/CD19-depleted stem cell transplant. Receptors were obtained from a boy younger than 18 with acute myeloid leukemia, due to receive a stem cell transplant.

This clonotype has ten or more counts. The chain links TRBV12-3 or TRBV12-4 to TRBJ2-7; 11 bases match TRBD2. V lost 6 bases to trimming and J lost 2 bases; unmatched junction nucleotides: 12. The CDR3 has 17 amino acids. The CDR3, as DNA: TGTGCCAGCAGCCGTGTAGCGGGAGGGCGTATAACCTACGAGCAGTACTTC. Its translation: CASSRVAGGRITYEQYF.

This chain joins TRBV6-5 and TRBJ1-1; D unclear. From germline, CDR1 is MNHEY and CDR2 SVGAGI. Trimming removed 1 base at V and 4 bases at J, with 10 bases between. This CDR3 has 14 amino acids. The CDR3 spells CASSYFRQPTEAFF. The CDR3 nucleotides read TGTGCCAGCAGTTACTTCAGACAACCCACTGAAGCTTTCTTT.

This clonotype was seen at least ten times. The chain employs TRBV28 and TRBJ2-1; tentative D call: TRBD2 (6 bases). Trimming cost V 2 bases and J 4 bases, with 12 bases left between them. Germline loops: CDR1 MDHEN, CDR2 SYDVKM. The CDR3 has 15 amino acids. CDR3 sequence: CASSLGSGGYNEQFF. The CDR3 region has the DNA TGTGCCAGCAGTTTAGGGTCCGGGGGATACAATGAGCAGTTCTTC.

Details on this clonotype: Given a much more abundant clone one base away, this may be a read error. This chain uses TRBV19 with TRBJ1-1; no reliable D call. Germline V gives CDR1 LNHDA, CDR2 SQIVND (reference sequence). The CDR3 length is 15 residues. The CDR3 loop reads CASRGRLQKGTDAFF. The CDR3 coding sequence is TGTGCCAGTAGGGGCCGCCTTCAGAAGGGAACTGACGCTTTCTTT.

This clonotype has a count of ten or more. The chain couples TRBV10-3 to TRBJ2-1; 11 bases line up with TRBD2. The CDR3 extends over 14 amino acids. J gave up 3 bases and V 10 bases, and 5 bases lay outside the gene matches. Germline CDR1 and CDR2: ENHRY and SYGVKD. The CDR3 loop is CATVLAGDYNEQFF. CDR3 nucleotides: TGTGCCACCGTACTAGCGGGGGACTACAATGAGCAGTTCTTC.